The 30 T cell receptor beta chains below were found in one sample sequenced in a study of cytomegalovirus exposure and HLA in healthy donors. Vbeta (60) and Jbeta (13) primers were used in the PCR. The assay was immunoSEQ multiplex PCR, and TCRdb's table has in-frame clones only and misses some. The repertoire holds nearly 100,000 clones, with roughly 10% as singletons. Sequenced sample: PBMCs. These receptor sequences come from a man aged 50 or older in good health and CMV-seropositive.

V usage is TRBV5-1 and J usage is TRBJ2-1, with a weak D call TRBD1 (6 bases). The CDR3 has 16 amino acids. V shed 1 base and J shed 0 bases, with 11 bases lying between them. CDR1 is SGHRS, CDR2 YFSETQ, per germline. The CDR3: CASSLTGTRSYNEQFF. The DNA for the CDR3 is TGCGCCAGCAGCTTGACAGGGACCCGCTCCTACAATGAGCAGTTCTTC.

The chain links TRBV18 to TRBJ1-1, with 9 bases fitting TRBD1. Germline CDR1 reads KGHSH; CDR2 reads LQKENI. V lost 3 bases and J lost 8; bases outside the gene matches: 7. The CDR3 covers 14 residues. The CDR3 sequence: CASSPMTGGMEAFF. CDR3 DNA: TGTGCCAGCTCACCCATGACAGGGGGTATGGAAGCTTTCTTT. The whole variable domain, filled in from reference TRBV18 and TRBJ1-1, reads NAGVMQNPRHLVRRRGQEARLRCSPMKGHSHVYWYRQLPEEGLKFMVYLQKENIIDESGMPKERFSAEFPKEGPSILRIQQVVRGDSAAYFCASSPMTGGMEAFFGQGTRLTVV.

There are a few counts of this clone. The same CDR3 is also encoded by other DNA sequences in this sample. This chain connects TRBV5-1 to TRBJ1-4; D is possibly TRBD1 (5 bases). V gave up 0 bases and J gave up 3 bases, with 6 bases separating them. CDR1 SGHRS and CDR2 YFSETQ come from the germline V gene. The CDR3 extends over 14 amino acids. CDR3 DNA: TGCGCCAGCAGCTTGGGGGGGGCTAATGAAAAACTGTTTTTT. Translated: CASSLGGANEKLFF.

The gene calls are TRBV7-2 and TRBJ1-1; 8 bases align to TRBD1. The CDR3 has 17 residues. Trimming at V came to 5 bases and at J to 3 bases, leaving 14 bases not matched to a gene. CDR1 SGHTA and CDR2 FQGNSA come from the germline V gene. CDR3 in DNA: TGTGCCAGCAGCCACGGACAGGGTGGGGAATTCGACACTGAAGCTTTCTTT. Its protein is CASSHGQGGEFDTEAFF.

The sample holds a few counts of this clone. The rearrangement joins TRBV6-1 to TRBJ1-1; D is possibly TRBD1 (5 bases). The germline V and J ends were trimmed by 5 bases and 5 bases, with 12 bases remaining between them. The CDR3 runs to 13 residues. Per germline, CDR1 MNHNS and CDR2 SASEGT. This CDR3 is CASSYTRGTEAFF. CDR3 DNA: TGTGCCAGCAGTTATACTCGGGGGACTGAAGCTTTCTTT.

The J gene is TRBJ2-2, the V gene TRBV19; D possibly corresponds to TRBD2 (5 bases). The length of the CDR3 is 15 residues. Germline V lookup: CDR1 LNHDA, CDR2 SQIVND (reference sequence). Between the trimmed V and J ends, which lost 6 bases and 6 bases, there was a span of 17 bases. CDR3 sequence: CASSSLASYAGELFF. In nucleotides, the CDR3 is TGTGCCAGTAGCTCCCTAGCCTCATACGCCGGGGAGCTGTTTTTT.

This sequence joins TRBV7-2 and TRBJ2-1; 8 bases are a match to TRBD2. There are 16 residues in the CDR3. The V segment lost 5 bases and the J segment 10 bases; nucleotides outside the gene matches: 16. CDR1 and CDR2 (germline): SGHTA, FQGNSA. The CDR3 is CASSLDSGSTGGEQFF. The CDR3 bases are TGTGCCAGCAGCCTAGATAGCGGCTCGACGGGAGGGGAGCAGTTCTTC.

Only a few counts were recorded for this clone. The J gene is TRBJ1-1, the V gene TRBV11-2, with D hard to call. From germline, CDR1 is SGHAT and CDR2 FQNNGV. With 2 bases removed from V and 4 bases from J, the gap between germline ends came to 17 bases. This CDR3 is built from 16 residues. CDR3 residues: CASSLMPSSRSTEAFF. The DNA of the CDR3 is TGTGCCAGCAGCTTAATGCCATCTAGCAGGTCCACTGAAGCTTTCTTT.

Of note for this clone: Different DNA sequences within this sample yield the same CDR3. The rearrangement links TRBV5-1 to TRBJ2-7; no clear D. The V gene's germline CDR1 is SGHRS and CDR2 YFSETQ. The V end was cut by 0 bases, the J end by 0 bases, with 7 bases between. This CDR3 region has 14 residues. CDR3 protein: CASSLAVDSYEQYF. The CDR3 DNA reads as TGCGCCAGCAGCTTGGCGGTTGACTCCTACGAGCAGTACTTC.

J is TRBJ1-2 and V is TRBV6-6, with 8 bases lining up with TRBD1. The V segment lost 10 bases and the J segment 4 bases; nucleotides outside the gene matches: 14. The CDR3 is made up of 15 amino acids. Germline CDR1 and CDR2: MNHNY and SVGAGI (reference sequence). CDR3 sequence reads: CAITPGQEPPYGYTF. As DNA, the CDR3 is TGTGCCATTACACCGGGACAGGAGCCGCCCTATGGCTACACCTTC.

The J gene is TRBJ1-6, the V gene TRBV7-9, with 10 bases identical to TRBD1. From germline, CDR1 is SEHNR and CDR2 FQNEAQ (reference sequence). J gave up 10 bases and V 1 base, and 4 bases lay outside the gene matches. CDR3 size: 15 residues. The CDR3 loop is CASSLVGTGDSPLHF. The CDR3 DNA follows: TGTGCCAGCAGCTTAGTCGGGACAGGGGACTCACCCCTCCACTTT.

V is TRBV28 and J is TRBJ1-2, with D possibly TRBD1 on 5 matching bases. Deletions cut 2 bases from V and 7 bases from J, with 8 bases between. Per the germline V gene, CDR1 is MDHEN and CDR2 is SYDVKM. This CDR3 region has 12 residues. CDR3 sequence reads: CASSLAGSGYTF. CDR3 DNA sequence: TGTGCCAGCAGTTTAGCAGGGTCTGGCTACACCTTC.

V is TRBV5-4 and J is TRBJ2-2; perhaps TRBD1 as D (7 bases). This CDR3 is built from 17 residues. V was trimmed by 0 bases and J by 3 bases, leaving 15 bases between them. Germline V gene lookup returns CDR1 SGHNT and CDR2 YYREEE (reference sequence). The CDR3 bases are TGTGCCAGCAGCTTGGATCAGCGCAGGGGGGACACCGGGGAGCTGTTTTTT. Translating gives CASSLDQRRGDTGELFF.

The chain employs TRBV4-1 and TRBJ1-5; 9 positions match TRBD1. The V segment lost 8 bases and the J segment 6 bases; nucleotides outside the gene matches: 5. The CDR3 runs to 13 residues. Per the germline V gene, CDR1 is MGHRA and CDR2 is YSYEKL. The CDR3 loop is CASATGGGQPQHF. The CDR3 DNA is TGCGCCAGCGCTACAGGGGGCGGTCAGCCCCAGCATTTT.

This clone was picked up a small number of times. The CDR3: CASSLDRGSEAFF. CDR3 DNA: TGTGCCAGCAGCTTGGACAGGGGATCTGAAGCTTTCTTT. The gene calls are TRBV5-6 and TRBJ1-1, with 7 bases fitting TRBD1. Germline-derived CDR1 and CDR2 are SGHDT and YYEEEE. The CDR3 extends over 13 amino acids. V was clipped by 0 bases and J by 6 bases; unmatched bases: 2.

The chain couples TRBV19 to TRBJ2-7, with TRBD2 matching 12 bases. The CDR3 length is 16 residues. Germline CDR1 LNHDA, CDR2 SQIVND (reference sequence). V shed 4 bases, J shed 3 bases, and the junction held 7 bases outside the gene matches. The CDR3 sequence: CASSTSGLAGNYEQYF. In DNA form, the CDR3 reads TGTGCCAGTAGTACCTCTGGACTAGCGGGAAACTACGAGCAGTACTTC.

This clone turned up a few times. The chain joins TRBV27 to TRBJ1-6; TRBD1 matches at 9 bases. The V segment lost 6 bases and the J segment 10 bases; nucleotides outside the gene matches: 4. CDR1 is MNHEY, CDR2 SMNVEV, per germline (reference sequence). The CDR3 extends over 13 amino acids. The CDR3 nucleotides read TGTGCCAGCAGCTTGGACAGGGGCTCACCCCTCCACTTT. Translated, it gives CASSLDRGSPLHF.

This clone was picked up a small number of times. The V call is TRBV5-1, the J call TRBJ1-1; 7 bases match TRBD1. Per the germline V gene, CDR1 is SGHRS and CDR2 is YFSETQ. The CDR3 totals 15 residues. J was trimmed by 1 base and V by 4 bases; bases with no gene match: 7. The CDR3 reads CASSPRQGRNTEAFF. CDR3 nucleotide sequence: TGCGCCAGCAGCCCTCGACAGGGACGGAACACTGAAGCTTTCTTT.

The chain has TRBV10-3 and TRBJ2-7; 14 positions match TRBD2. Germline V gene sequence: CDR1 ENHRY, CDR2 SYGVKD. J gave up 7 bases and V 6 bases, and 2 bases lay outside the gene matches. This CDR3 contains 13 residues. Here the CDR3 reads CAIRTSGREEQYF. The CDR3, as DNA: TGTGCCATCAGGACTAGCGGGAGGGAGGAGCAGTACTTC.

The CDR3 sequence is CASRPREAGGTETQYF. The CDR3 DNA reads as TGTGCCAGCAGACCTCGTGAGGCGGGAGGGACGGAGACCCAGTACTTC. The chain employs TRBV2 and TRBJ2-5; 9 nucleotides agree with TRBD2. With 6 bases clipped from V and 5 bases from J, the junction kept 13 bases outside the gene matches. The CDR3 runs 16 residues. Germline CDR1 SNHLY, CDR2 FYNNEI. The whole variable domain, remainder taken from reference TRBV2 and TRBJ2-5, is EPEVTQTPSHQVTQMGQEVILRCVPISNHLYFYWYRQILGQKVEFLVSFYNNEISEKSEIFDDQFSVERPDGSNFTLKIRSTKLEDSAMYFCASRPREAGGTETQYFGPGTRLLVL.

The table lists this clone with a few counts. The chain links TRBV6-1 to TRBJ2-1, with a possible D match to TRBD2 (5 bases). The V gene lost 2 bases and the J gene lost 12 bases, with 17 bases spanning the gap. Germline assignment: CDR1 MNHNS and CDR2 SASEGT. CDR3 length equals 14 residues. This CDR3 is CASSERRLDRGQFF. CDR3 in DNA: TGTGCCAGCAGTGAAAGGAGACTGGATCGGGGGCAGTTCTTC.

This clone came up a few times. V usage is TRBV4-3 and J usage is TRBJ2-7; 9 nucleotides align to TRBD1. Unmatched junction bases numbered 7, after V lost 1 base and J lost 3 bases. This CDR3 region has 16 residues. Germline V gene sequence: CDR1 LGHNA, CDR2 YSLEER. The CDR3 bases are TGCGCCAGCAGCCAAGCATTGGACAGGGGAATCTACGAGCAGTACTTC. As protein: CASSQALDRGIYEQYF.

This clone was seen ten or more times. This rearrangement joins TRBV5-1 to TRBJ2-5; D is possibly TRBD1 (6 bases). This CDR3 has 14 amino acids. V was trimmed by 4 bases and J by 1 base, leaving 11 bases between them. The germline gives CDR1 SGHRS, CDR2 YFSETQ. CDR3 loop: CASSPNRVQETQYF. For the CDR3, the DNA is TGCGCCAGCAGCCCTAACAGGGTCCAAGAGACCCAGTACTTC.

This clone was counted a few times. The genes are TRBV7-2 and TRBJ2-5, with TRBD2 matching 14 bases. The V and J ends lost 6 bases and 4 bases, in that order; junction bases with no gene match: 10. Germline assignment: CDR1 SGHTA and CDR2 FQGNSA. The CDR3 contains 17 residues. CDR3 in DNA: TGTGCCAGCAGGCGACTAGCGGGAGGGGTGGGGGGAGAGACCCAGTACTTC. Translation: CASRRLAGGVGGETQYF.

The genes are TRBV7-9 and TRBJ1-6, with D possibly TRBD1 on 6 matching bases. CDR3 length: 14 amino acids. V lost 6 bases, J lost 6 bases, and 12 bases lay in between. Germline values: CDR1 SEHNR, CDR2 FQNEAQ (reference sequence). The CDR3 DNA is TGTGCCAGCAGTGAGGACAGAAGTAATTCACCCCTCCACTTT. Encoded protein: CASSEDRSNSPLHF. Complete variable domain (other parts from reference TRBV7-9 and TRBJ1-6): DTGVSQNPRHKITKRGQNVTFRCDPISEHNRLYWYRQTLGQGPEFLTYFQNEAQLEKSRLLSDRFSAERPKGSFSTLEIQRTEQGDSAMYLCASSEDRSNSPLHFGNGTRLTVT.

A few counts support this clone. The gene calls are TRBV19 and TRBJ1-6; D is perhaps TRBD1 (5 bases). The CDR3 spans 14 residues. CDR1 and CDR2 from the germline V gene are LNHDA and SQIVND (reference sequence). With 6 bases removed from V and 6 bases from J, the gap between germline ends came to 12 bases. CDR3 in amino acids: CASREQGGNSPLHF. CDR3 coding DNA: TGTGCCAGTAGGGAGCAGGGAGGTAATTCACCCCTCCACTTT. Full variable domain (remainder filled in from reference TRBV19 and TRBJ1-6): DGGITQSPKYLFRKEGQNVTLSCEQNLNHDAMYWYRQDPGQGLRLIYYSQIVNDFQKGDIAEGYSVSREKKESFPLTVTSAQKNPTAFYLCASREQGGNSPLHFGNGTRLTVT.

The chain couples TRBV28 to TRBJ2-4; 9 bases fit TRBD2. The germline gives CDR1 MDHEN, CDR2 SYDVKM. This CDR3 comprises 15 residues. V lost 5 bases to trimming and J lost 8 bases; unmatched junction nucleotides: 10. In DNA, the CDR3 is TGTGCCAGCAGTCCGCCTAGCGGGAATTTAGACATTCAGTACTTC. Protein sequence: CASSPPSGNLDIQYF.

The gene calls are TRBV6-5 and TRBJ2-7, with D perhaps TRBD1 (5 bases). CDR1 and CDR2 from the germline V gene are MNHEY and SVGAGI. CDR3 length equals 15 residues. V shed 3 bases and J shed 4 bases, with 16 bases lying between them. This CDR3 reads CASSYHHQGIYEQYF. In DNA, the CDR3 is TGTGCCAGCAGTTATCATCACCAGGGAATTTACGAGCAGTACTTC.

This clone has more than one count but fewer than ten. CDR3 sequence reads: CASSLARGGGYGYTF. The CDR3 nucleotides read TGTGCCAGCAGCTTGGCAAGAGGGGGCGGCTATGGCTACACCTTC. The rearrangement links TRBV5-6 to TRBJ1-2, with 7 bases matching TRBD1. CDR3 length: 15 residues. V dropped 0 bases and J dropped 4; count of bases not matched to a gene: 6. Germline V gives CDR1 SGHDT, CDR2 YYEEEE.

Only a few counts were recorded for this clone. The chain couples TRBV29-1 to TRBJ2-7; 8 bases agree with TRBD2. V lost 5 bases and J lost 2; bases outside the gene matches: 5. CDR1 is SQVTM, CDR2 ANQGSEA, per germline. The CDR3 spans 13 residues. The CDR3 nucleotides are TGCAGCGTTTCAGCGGGAGATCCCTACGAGCAGTACTTC. This encodes CSVSAGDPYEQYF.